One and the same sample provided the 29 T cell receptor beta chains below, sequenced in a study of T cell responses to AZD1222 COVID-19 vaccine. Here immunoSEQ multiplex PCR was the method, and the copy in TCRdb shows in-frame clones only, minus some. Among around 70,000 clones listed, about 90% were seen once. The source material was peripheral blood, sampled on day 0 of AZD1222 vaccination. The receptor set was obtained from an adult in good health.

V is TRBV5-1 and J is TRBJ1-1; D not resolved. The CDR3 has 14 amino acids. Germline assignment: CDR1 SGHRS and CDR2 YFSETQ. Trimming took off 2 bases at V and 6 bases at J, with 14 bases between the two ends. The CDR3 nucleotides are TGCGCCAGCAGCTTAACCTCACGATCCGCTGAAGCTTTCTTT. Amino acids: CASSLTSRSAEAFF.

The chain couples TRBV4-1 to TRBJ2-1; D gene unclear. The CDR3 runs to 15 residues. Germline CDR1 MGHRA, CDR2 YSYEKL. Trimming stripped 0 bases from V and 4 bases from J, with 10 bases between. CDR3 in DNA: TGCGCCAGCAGCCAAGAGTTGGGCACTTACAATGAGCAGTTCTTC. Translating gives CASSQELGTYNEQFF.

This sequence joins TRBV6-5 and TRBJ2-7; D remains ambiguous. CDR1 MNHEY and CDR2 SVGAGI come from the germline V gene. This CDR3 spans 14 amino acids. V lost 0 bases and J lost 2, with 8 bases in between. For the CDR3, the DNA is TGTGCCAGCAGTTACTCTATCCAGGCCTACGAGCAGTACTTC. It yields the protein CASSYSIQAYEQYF.

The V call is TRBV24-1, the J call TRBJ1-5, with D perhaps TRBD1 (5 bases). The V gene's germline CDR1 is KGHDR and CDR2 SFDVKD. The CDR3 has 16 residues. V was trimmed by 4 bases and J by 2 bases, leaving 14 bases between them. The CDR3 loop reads CATSDTRLGGNQPQHF. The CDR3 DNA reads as TGTGCCACCAGTGACACCCGATTGGGGGGCAATCAGCCCCAGCATTTT.

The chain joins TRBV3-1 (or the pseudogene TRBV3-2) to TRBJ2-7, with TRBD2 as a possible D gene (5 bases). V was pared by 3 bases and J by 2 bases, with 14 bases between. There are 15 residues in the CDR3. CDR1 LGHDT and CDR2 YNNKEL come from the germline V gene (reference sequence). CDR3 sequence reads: CASSHLASSAYEQYF. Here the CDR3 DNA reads TGTGCCAGCAGCCACCTAGCCTCCAGTGCCTACGAGCAGTACTTC.

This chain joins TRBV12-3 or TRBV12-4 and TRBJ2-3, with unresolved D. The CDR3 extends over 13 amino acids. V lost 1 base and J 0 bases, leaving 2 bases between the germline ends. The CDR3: CASSLDSTDTQYF. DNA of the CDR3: TGTGCCAGCAGTTTAGATAGCACAGATACGCAGTATTTT.

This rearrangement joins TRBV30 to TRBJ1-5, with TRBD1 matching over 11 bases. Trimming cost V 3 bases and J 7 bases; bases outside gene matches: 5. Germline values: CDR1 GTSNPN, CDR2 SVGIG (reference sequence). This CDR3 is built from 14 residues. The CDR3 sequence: CAWRGQGAGQPQHF. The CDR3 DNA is TGTGCCTGGAGAGGACAGGGGGCAGGGCAGCCCCAGCATTTT. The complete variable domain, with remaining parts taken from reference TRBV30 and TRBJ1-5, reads SQTIHQWPATLVQPVGSPLSLECTVEGTSNPNLYWYRQAAGRGLQLLFYSVGIGQISSEVPQNLSASRPQDRQFILSSKKLLLSDSGFYLCAWRGQGAGQPQHFGDGTRLSIL.

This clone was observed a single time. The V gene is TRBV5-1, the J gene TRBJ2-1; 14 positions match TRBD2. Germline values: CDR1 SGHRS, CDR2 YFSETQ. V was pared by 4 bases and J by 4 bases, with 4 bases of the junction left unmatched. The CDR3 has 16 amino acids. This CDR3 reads CASSMGLAGAYNEQFF. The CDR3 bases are TGCGCCAGCAGCATGGGACTAGCGGGAGCTTACAATGAGCAGTTCTTC.

The CDR3 here is CASSYDGAGTDTQYF. CDR3 nucleotide sequence: TGTGCCAGCAGCTACGACGGGGCGGGCACAGATACGCAGTATTTT. This chain joins TRBV6-5 and TRBJ2-3, with D perhaps assigned TRBD1 or TRBD2 (5 bases each). The CDR3 covers 15 residues. In germline, CDR1 is MNHEY, CDR2 SVGAGI. V was shortened by 6 bases and J by 1 base, with 14 bases between the two germline ends.

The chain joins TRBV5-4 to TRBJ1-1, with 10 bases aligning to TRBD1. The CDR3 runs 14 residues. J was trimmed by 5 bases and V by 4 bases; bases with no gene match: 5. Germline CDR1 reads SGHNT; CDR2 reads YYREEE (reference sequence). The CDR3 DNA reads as TGTGCCAGCAGCGAGACAGGGGGCGAGACTGAAGCTTTCTTT. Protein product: CASSETGGETEAFF.

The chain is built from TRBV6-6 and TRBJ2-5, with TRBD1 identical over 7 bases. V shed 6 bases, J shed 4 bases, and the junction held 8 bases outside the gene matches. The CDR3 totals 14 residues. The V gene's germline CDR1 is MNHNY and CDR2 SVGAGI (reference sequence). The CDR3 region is CASRKRDSGETQYF. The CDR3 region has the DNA TGTGCCAGCAGGAAACGGGACAGCGGAGAGACCCAGTACTTC.

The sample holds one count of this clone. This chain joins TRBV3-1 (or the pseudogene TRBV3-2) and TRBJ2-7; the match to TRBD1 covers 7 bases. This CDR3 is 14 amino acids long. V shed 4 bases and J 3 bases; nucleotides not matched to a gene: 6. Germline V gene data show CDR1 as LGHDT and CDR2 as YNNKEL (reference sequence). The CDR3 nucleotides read TGTGCCAGCAGCCCTACTGGACAGGACTACGAGCAGTACTTC. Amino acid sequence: CASSPTGQDYEQYF.

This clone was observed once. In nucleotides, the CDR3 is TGTGCCAGCAGCCAAGGGGGTCGGGGAAAACTGTTTTTT. The encoded protein is CASSQGGRGKLFF. The chain couples TRBV3-1 (or the pseudogene TRBV3-2) to TRBJ1-4; D unresolved. This CDR3 is built from 13 residues. V lost 1 base to trimming and J lost 10 bases, with 10 bases between them. Germline V gene data show CDR1 as LGHDT and CDR2 as YNNKEL (reference sequence).

The CDR3 nucleotides are TGTGCCAGCAGTGACGGGGGGAACACTGAAGCTTTCTTT. Its translation: CASSDGGNTEAFF. This chain joins TRBV6-4 and TRBJ1-1, with D perhaps matching TRBD1 (5 bases). The CDR3 length is 13 residues. With 2 bases removed from V and 1 base from J, the gap between germline ends came to 5 bases. CDR1 and CDR2 (germline): MRHNA, SNTAGT.

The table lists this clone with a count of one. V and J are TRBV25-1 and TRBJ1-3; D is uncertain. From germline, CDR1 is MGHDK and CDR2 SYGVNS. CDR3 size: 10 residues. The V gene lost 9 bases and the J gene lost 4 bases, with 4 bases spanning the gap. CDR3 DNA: TGTGCCAGTGAAGGAAACACCATATATTTT. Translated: CASEGNTIYF.

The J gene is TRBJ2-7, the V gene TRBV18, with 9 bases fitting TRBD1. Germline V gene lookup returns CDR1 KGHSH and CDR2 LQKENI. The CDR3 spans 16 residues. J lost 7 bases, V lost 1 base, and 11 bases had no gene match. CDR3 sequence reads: CASSPQLDRGGGEQYF. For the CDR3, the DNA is TGTGCCAGCTCACCACAACTGGACAGGGGCGGAGGAGAGCAGTACTTC.

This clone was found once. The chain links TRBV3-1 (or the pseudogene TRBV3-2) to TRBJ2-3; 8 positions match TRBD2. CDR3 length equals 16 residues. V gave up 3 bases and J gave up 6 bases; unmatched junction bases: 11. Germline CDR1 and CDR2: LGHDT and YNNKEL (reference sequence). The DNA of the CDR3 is TGTGCCAGCAGCCAGAGGAGAGCGGGAGCGGGGGATACGCAGTATTTT. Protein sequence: CASSQRRAGAGDTQYF.

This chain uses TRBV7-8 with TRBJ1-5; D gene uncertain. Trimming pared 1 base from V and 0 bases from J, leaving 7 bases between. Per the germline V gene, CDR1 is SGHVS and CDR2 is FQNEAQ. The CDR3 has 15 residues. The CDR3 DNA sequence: TGTGCCAGCAGCTTAGGGCCAGTTAGCAATCAGCCCCAGCATTTT. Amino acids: CASSLGPVSNQPQHF.

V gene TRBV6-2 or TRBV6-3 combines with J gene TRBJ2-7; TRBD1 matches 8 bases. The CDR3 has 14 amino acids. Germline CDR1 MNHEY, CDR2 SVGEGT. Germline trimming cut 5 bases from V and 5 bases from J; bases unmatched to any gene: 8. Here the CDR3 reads CASSQNDRGDEQYF. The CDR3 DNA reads TGTGCCAGCAGTCAGAATGACAGGGGTGACGAGCAGTACTTC.

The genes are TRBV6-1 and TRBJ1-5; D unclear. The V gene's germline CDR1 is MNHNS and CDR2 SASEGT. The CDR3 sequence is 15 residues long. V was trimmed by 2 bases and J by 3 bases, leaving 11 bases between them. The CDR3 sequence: CASSEFRASNQPQHF. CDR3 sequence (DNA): TGTGCCAGCAGTGAATTTAGGGCCTCCAATCAGCCCCAGCATTTT.

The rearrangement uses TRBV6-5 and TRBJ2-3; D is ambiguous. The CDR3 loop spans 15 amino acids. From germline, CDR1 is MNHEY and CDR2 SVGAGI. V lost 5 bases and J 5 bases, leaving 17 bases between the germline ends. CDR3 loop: CASSLRTGPIDTQYF. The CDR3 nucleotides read TGTGCCAGCAGTCTTAGGACCGGGCCTATAGATACGCAGTATTTT.

The CDR3 protein is CASSPETGFYGYTF. The CDR3 DNA follows: TGTGCCAGCAGCCCCGAAACAGGGTTCTATGGCTACACCTTC. The chain uses TRBV6-5 and TRBJ1-2; D is possibly TRBD1 (6 bases). The CDR3 is 14 residues long. The germline gives CDR1 MNHEY, CDR2 SVGAGI. Trimming cost V 6 bases and J 4 bases, with 15 bases left between them.

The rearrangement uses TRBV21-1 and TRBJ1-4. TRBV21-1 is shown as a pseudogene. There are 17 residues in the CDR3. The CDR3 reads CASSKRERRPYNEKLFF. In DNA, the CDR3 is TGTGCCAGCAGCAAACGGGAAAGACGGCCGTATAATGAAAAACTGTTTTTT.

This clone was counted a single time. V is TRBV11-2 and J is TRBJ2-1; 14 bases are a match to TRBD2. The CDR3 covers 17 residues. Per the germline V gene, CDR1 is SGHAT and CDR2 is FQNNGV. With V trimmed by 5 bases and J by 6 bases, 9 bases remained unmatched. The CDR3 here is CASSQNPGLAGVNEQFF. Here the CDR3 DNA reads TGTGCCAGCAGCCAGAACCCGGGACTAGCGGGAGTCAATGAGCAGTTCTTC.

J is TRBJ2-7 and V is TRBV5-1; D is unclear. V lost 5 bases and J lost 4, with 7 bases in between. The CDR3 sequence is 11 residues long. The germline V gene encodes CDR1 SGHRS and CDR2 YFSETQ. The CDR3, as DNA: TGCGCCAGCAGTTCCTTATACGAGCAGTACTTC. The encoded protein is CASSSLYEQYF.

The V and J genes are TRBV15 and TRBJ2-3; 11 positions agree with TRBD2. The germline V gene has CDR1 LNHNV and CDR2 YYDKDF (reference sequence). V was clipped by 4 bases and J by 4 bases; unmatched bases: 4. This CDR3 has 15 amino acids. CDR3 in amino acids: CATSILAGEADTQYF. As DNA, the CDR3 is TGTGCCACCAGCATACTAGCGGGAGAAGCAGATACGCAGTATTTT.

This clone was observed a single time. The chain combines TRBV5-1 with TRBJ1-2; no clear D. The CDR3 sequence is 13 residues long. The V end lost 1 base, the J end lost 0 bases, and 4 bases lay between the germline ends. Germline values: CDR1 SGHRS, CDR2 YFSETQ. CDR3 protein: CASSLSPNYGYTF. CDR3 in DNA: TGCGCCAGCAGCTTGAGTCCTAACTATGGCTACACCTTC. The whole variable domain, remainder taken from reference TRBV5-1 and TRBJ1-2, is KAGVTQTPRYLIKTRGQQVTLSCSPISGHRSVSWYQQTPGQGLQFLFEYFSETQRNKGNFPGRFSGRQFSNSRSEMNVSTLELGDSALYLCASSLSPNYGYTFGSGTRLTVV.

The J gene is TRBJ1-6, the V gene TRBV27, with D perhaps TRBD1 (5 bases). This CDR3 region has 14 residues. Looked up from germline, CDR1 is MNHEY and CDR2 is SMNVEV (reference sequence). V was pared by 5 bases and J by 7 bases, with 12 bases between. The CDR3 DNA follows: TGTGCCAGCAGTCGGGGGAGGGGAAATTCACCCCTCCACTTT. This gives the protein CASSRGRGNSPLHF.

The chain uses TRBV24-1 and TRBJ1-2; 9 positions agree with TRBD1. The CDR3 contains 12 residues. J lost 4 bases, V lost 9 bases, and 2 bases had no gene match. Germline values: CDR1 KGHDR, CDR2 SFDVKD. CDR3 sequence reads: CATGTGPYGYTF. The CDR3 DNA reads TGTGCCACCGGGACAGGGCCCTATGGCTACACCTTC.